Presented here are 28 T cell receptor beta chains from one specimen sequenced in a study of cytomegalovirus exposure and HLA in healthy donors. The PCR ran on 60 Vbeta and 13 Jbeta primers. TCRdb's table, derived via immunoSEQ multiplex PCR, lists solely in-frame clones and lacks some. This table holds roughly 180,000 clones, roughly 80% found once. Material: PBMCs. Receptors originate from a woman between 40 and 50 years old in good health and CMV-seropositive.

This clone has a single count. This chain joins TRBV9 and TRBJ2-7; 9 positions match TRBD2. The junction had 7 bases not matched to a gene; V was cut back by 4 bases and J by 2 bases. CDR1 is SGDLS, CDR2 YYNGEE, per germline. This CDR3 has 15 residues. The CDR3 DNA is TGTGCCAGCAGCCCAAGACTAGCGGTTACCTACGAGCAGTACTTC. Amino acid sequence: CASSPRLAVTYEQYF.

The V gene is TRBV18, the J gene TRBJ1-3; D remains unclear. CDR3 length equals 14 residues. Trimming removed 3 bases at V and 2 bases at J, with 8 bases between. In germline, CDR1 is KGHSH, CDR2 LQKENI. The CDR3 nucleotides read TGTGCCAGCTCACCCGGCCAGGCTGGAAACACCATATATTTT. This gives the protein CASSPGQAGNTIYF. The full variable domain, rest sourced from reference TRBV18 and TRBJ1-3, is NAGVMQNPRHLVRRRGQEARLRCSPMKGHSHVYWYRQLPEEGLKFMVYLQKENIIDESGMPKERFSAEFPKEGPSILRIQQVVRGDSAAYFCASSPGQAGNTIYFGEGSWLTVV.

This clone was counted a single time. This chain uses TRBV5-6 with TRBJ2-7; possibly TRBD1 for D (5 bases). This CDR3 is 15 amino acids long. V lost 4 bases and J 9 bases, leaving 23 bases between the germline ends. Germline values: CDR1 SGHDT, CDR2 YYEEEE. In nucleotides, the CDR3 is TGTGCCAGCAGCCCGAAAATCAGGGTCGGGCTTGGGCAGTACTTC. Amino acids: CASSPKIRVGLGQYF. Filled out from reference TRBV5-6 and TRBJ2-7, the complete variable domain reads DAGVTQSPTHLIKTRGQQVTLRCSPKSGHDTVSWYQQALGQGPQFIFQYYEEEERQRGNFPDRFSGHQFPNYSSELNVNALLLGDSALYLCASSPKIRVGLGQYFGPGTRLTVT.

This chain uses TRBV2 with TRBJ2-1, with D possibly being TRBD2 (6 bases). The CDR3 spans 15 residues. From germline, CDR1 is SNHLY and CDR2 FYNNEI. Trimming took off 8 bases at V and 5 bases at J, with 19 bases between the two ends. The CDR3 is CASPKEGIKDNEQFF. The CDR3 DNA reads as TGTGCCAGCCCCAAGGAGGGTATTAAGGACAATGAGCAGTTCTTC.

The rearrangement links TRBV28 to TRBJ2-5, with 8 positions matching TRBD1. The germline gives CDR1 MDHEN, CDR2 SYDVKM. This CDR3 has 15 amino acids. V lost 4 bases to trimming and J lost 5 bases; unmatched junction nucleotides: 9. The CDR3 bases are TGTGCCAGCAGTTGGGACAGGAACCTCGGGGAGACCCAGTACTTC. Its translation is CASSWDRNLGETQYF.

The rearrangement links TRBV5-4 to TRBJ2-7, with a weak D call TRBD1 (6 bases). The germline V gene encodes CDR1 SGHNT and CDR2 YYREEE (reference sequence). This CDR3 is built from 14 residues. V was clipped by 3 bases and J by 3 bases, with 13 bases between them. In nucleotides, the CDR3 is TGTGCCAGCAGCTACGTTGGGACAAACTACGAGCAGTACTTC. Encoded protein: CASSYVGTNYEQYF.

This clone has more than one count but fewer than ten. The rearrangement joins TRBV27 to TRBJ2-7; 8 nucleotides agree with TRBD1. Germline V gene lookup returns CDR1 MNHEY and CDR2 SMNVEV (reference sequence). This CDR3 has 14 amino acids. Trimming at V came to 6 bases and at J to 4 bases, leaving 8 bases not matched to a gene. The CDR3 DNA reads as TGTGCCAGCAGATCGACAGGGGTGCAATACGAGCAGTACTTC. Its protein is CASRSTGVQYEQYF.

The CDR3 sequence is CASSLASGSSNEQFF. The DNA of the CDR3 is TGTGCCAGCAGCTTAGCTAGCGGGAGTTCTAATGAGCAGTTCTTC. The chain couples TRBV13 to TRBJ2-1; 10 nucleotides align to TRBD2. The CDR3 totals 15 residues. The V segment lost 1 base and the J segment 7 bases; nucleotides outside the gene matches: 4. In germline, CDR1 is PRHDT, CDR2 FYEKMQ (reference sequence).

This clone was detected a few times. V gene TRBV11-3 combines with J gene TRBJ2-7; D is possibly TRBD1 (6 bases). The CDR3 covers 16 residues. The V gene's germline CDR1 is SGHNT and CDR2 YENEEA. V lost 2 bases to trimming and J lost 7 bases, with 21 bases between them. The CDR3: CASSLSGKDSLEEQYF. CDR3 nucleotides: TGTGCCAGCAGCTTATCTGGGAAGGACAGCTTGGAGGAGCAGTACTTC.

This chain links TRBV27 with TRBJ2-1; 9 bases are a match to TRBD1. The V gene end was trimmed by 3 bases and the J gene end by 2 bases; junction bases not matched to a gene: 14. Germline lookup yields CDR1 MNHEY and CDR2 SMNVEV (reference sequence). This CDR3 region has 19 residues. The CDR3 is CASSLEQGAPGLTYNEQFF. CDR3 DNA: TGTGCCAGCAGTTTGGAACAGGGGGCTCCGGGGCTCACCTACAATGAGCAGTTCTTC.

There are a few counts of this clone. This chain connects TRBV15 to TRBJ2-3; 12 bases agree with TRBD2. The CDR3 runs to 18 residues. The V and J ends lost 2 bases and 1 base, in that order; junction bases with no gene match: 7. CDR1 LNHNV and CDR2 YYDKDF come from the germline V gene (reference sequence). The CDR3 region has the DNA TGTGCCACCAGCAGAAGCCGACTAGCGGGAGTGGGCACAGATACGCAGTATTTT. This sequence encodes CATSRSRLAGVGTDTQYF.

The genes are TRBV9 and TRBJ2-3; perhaps TRBD2 as D (6 bases). The CDR3 contains 16 residues. Germline CDR1 SGDLS, CDR2 YYNGEE. Trimming shortened V by 3 bases and J by 4 bases, and 18 bases separated the two germline ends. The CDR3 DNA sequence: TGTGCCAGCAGCGCCTTGGAGGGGTCGAAGGCAGATACGCAGTATTTT. The encoded protein is CASSALEGSKADTQYF.

This clone was seen just once. The J gene is TRBJ2-1, the V gene TRBV2, with 14 nucleotides matching TRBD2. The ends lost 5 bases at V and 2 bases at J; junction bases unmatched: 8. Germline-derived CDR1 and CDR2 are SNHLY and FYNNEI. The CDR3 has 18 residues. CDR3 loop: CASSSRTSGRFTYNEQFF. CDR3 bases: TGTGCCAGCAGTAGCAGGACTAGCGGGAGGTTCACCTACAATGAGCAGTTCTTC.

V usage is TRBV6-5 and J usage is TRBJ1-5; TRBD1 matches at 8 bases. V dropped 5 bases and J dropped 2; count of bases not matched to a gene: 2. The CDR3 contains 14 residues. Germline CDR1 MNHEY, CDR2 SVGAGI. For the CDR3, the DNA is TGTGCCAGCAGTCTGGACAGGGGCAATCAGCCCCAGCATTTT. Residues: CASSLDRGNQPQHF.

J is TRBJ2-1 and V is TRBV6-6; possible D gene TRBD2, 7 bases. The CDR3 runs 16 residues. The germline V gene encodes CDR1 MNHNY and CDR2 SVGAGI (reference sequence). V lost 8 bases and J lost 5, with 22 bases in between. CDR3 protein: CASAGRGPVTNNEQFF. CDR3 in DNA: TGTGCCAGCGCTGGGCGGGGGCCCGTAACCAACAATGAGCAGTTCTTC.

CDR3 nucleotides: TGCGCCAGCAGCACTAAACAGGGGACGAATTCACCCCTCCACTTT. It encodes CASSTKQGTNSPLHF. The chain is built from TRBV5-1 and TRBJ1-6; 7 bases fit TRBD1. V dropped 4 bases and J dropped 7; count of bases not matched to a gene: 8. CDR1 and CDR2 from the germline V gene are SGHRS and YFSETQ. The CDR3 runs to 15 residues.

For the CDR3, the DNA is TGTGCCAGCTCATGGGACAGACAGGCGATCTATGGCTACACCTTC. Translation gives CASSWDRQAIYGYTF. The chain links TRBV18 to TRBJ1-2; 7 bases agree with TRBD1. Germline V lookup: CDR1 KGHSH, CDR2 LQKENI. This CDR3 contains 15 residues. Trimming took 5 bases from V and 4 from J; bases not matched to a gene: 10.

The chain combines TRBV2 with TRBJ2-1, with D hard to call. The CDR3 is 11 amino acids. Germline V gene lookup returns CDR1 SNHLY and CDR2 FYNNEI. V was pared by 0 bases and J by 15 bases, with 9 bases between. CDR3 DNA: TGTGCCAGCAGTGAAGCGGGCCTTGGGTTCTTC. As protein: CASSEAGLGFF.

In this sample, this clone turned up once. J is TRBJ1-1 and V is TRBV19; D is perhaps TRBD1 (6 bases). The germline CDR1 and CDR2 sequences are LNHDA and SQIVND (reference sequence). Trimming took 1 base from V and 1 from J, leaving 13 bases between them. This CDR3 spans 16 amino acids. This CDR3 reads CASSIGPGAQNTEAFF. Written as DNA, the CDR3 is TGTGCCAGTAGTATAGGCCCAGGGGCGCAGAACACTGAAGCTTTCTTT.

This sequence joins TRBV5-1 and TRBJ2-7; 8 bases align to TRBD1. Germline CDR1 is SGHRS and CDR2 is YFSETQ. J lost 4 bases, V lost 6 bases, and 15 bases had no gene match. The CDR3 runs to 16 residues. CDR3 nucleotides: TGCGCCAGCACCACAGGCCGGCCAGGGGGCTCATACGAGCAGTACTTC. Protein: CASTTGRPGGSYEQYF. Filled out from reference TRBV5-1 and TRBJ2-7, the complete variable domain reads KAGVTQTPRYLIKTRGQQVTLSCSPISGHRSVSWYQQTPGQGLQFLFEYFSETQRNKGNFPGRFSGRQFSNSRSEMNVSTLELGDSALYLCASTTGRPGGSYEQYFGPGTRLTVT.

In its sample, this clone was seen a few times. The chain carries TRBV7-9 and TRBJ2-7; 8 bases agree with TRBD2. CDR1 SEHNR and CDR2 FQNEAQ come from the germline V gene (reference sequence). The CDR3 length is 19 residues. V was pared by 2 bases and J by 1 base, with 16 bases of the junction left unmatched. CDR3 DNA sequence: TGTGCCAGCAGCTTACCCCGGGCCCGAGCCGGGACTAGATCCTACGAGCAGTACTTC. It is translated as CASSLPRARAGTRSYEQYF. Full variable domain (outside the CDR3, taken from reference TRBV7-9 and TRBJ2-7): DTGVSQNPRHKITKRGQNVTFRCDPISEHNRLYWYRQTLGQGPEFLTYFQNEAQLEKSRLLSDRFSAERPKGSFSTLEIQRTEQGDSAMYLCASSLPRARAGTRSYEQYFGPGTRLTVT.

This clone was counted once. The chain employs TRBV28 and TRBJ2-7; D is possibly TRBD2 (5 bases). Germline V lookup: CDR1 MDHEN, CDR2 SYDVKM. CDR3 length: 15 amino acids. Trimming removed 5 bases at V and 0 bases at J, with 14 bases between. The CDR3 nucleotides read TGTGCCAGCAGTCCGTTGGTGGACTTCTCCTACGAGCAGTACTTC. This translates into CASSPLVDFSYEQYF.

The chain combines TRBV28 with TRBJ2-7, with 9 bases matching TRBD2. CDR1 and CDR2 (germline): MDHEN, SYDVKM. The CDR3 runs 14 residues. V lost 3 bases to trimming and J lost 2 bases; unmatched junction nucleotides: 2. The CDR3 loop reads CASSFSGGTYEQYF. CDR3 nucleotide sequence: TGTGCCAGCAGTTTTAGCGGGGGAACCTACGAGCAGTACTTC.

V usage is TRBV14 and J usage is TRBJ1-1, with 8 bases matching TRBD1. Germline V gene data show CDR1 as SGHDN and CDR2 as FVKESK. V lost 2 bases, J lost 3 bases, and 5 bases stayed unmatched. This CDR3 is built from 15 residues. Here the CDR3 reads CASSQPDRADTEAFF. CDR3 DNA: TGTGCCAGCAGCCAACCGGACAGGGCAGACACTGAAGCTTTCTTT.

This sequence joins TRBV5-3 and TRBJ1-5, with 8 positions matching TRBD1. TRBV5-3 is given ORF status, its function remaining uncertain. The V gene end was trimmed by 4 bases and the J gene end by 5 bases; junction bases not matched to a gene: 11. This CDR3 has 16 residues. The CDR3 DNA follows: TGTGCCAGAAGCCGTCAGGACAGGGCAGGTTATCAGCCCCAGCATTTT. This sequence encodes CARSRQDRAGYQPQHF.

The rearrangement links TRBV29-1 to TRBJ1-1, with TRBD1 matching 9 bases. Trimming removed 4 bases from V and 3 bases from J; junction bases left unmatched: 0. CDR3 size: 12 residues. Germline values: CDR1 SQVTM, CDR2 ANQGSEA. This chain's CDR3 is CSVGTGDTEAFF. The DNA for the CDR3 is TGCAGCGTTGGGACAGGGGACACTGAAGCTTTCTTT.

This clone appeared a few times. J is TRBJ2-7 and V is TRBV4-3, with D possibly TRBD1 on 6 matching bases. CDR3 length: 15 amino acids. The germline V gene encodes CDR1 LGHNA and CDR2 YSLEER. V lost 2 bases and J lost 5, with 16 bases in between. CDR3: CASSQSRDTINEQYF. In DNA, the CDR3 is TGCGCCAGCAGCCAATCCCGGGACACCATAAACGAGCAGTACTTC.

In its sample, this clone was seen a few times. This rearrangement joins TRBV4-3 to TRBJ2-5; TRBD1 matches 7 bases. Germline CDR1 reads LGHNA; CDR2 reads YSLEER. The CDR3 contains 16 residues. Trimming cost V 1 base and J 5 bases; bases outside gene matches: 10. Here the CDR3 DNA reads TGCGCCAGCAGCCAAGCCCACAGGGGAAGGTCGGAGACCCAGTACTTC. It is translated as CASSQAHRGRSETQYF.